What follows describes a single T cell receptor beta chain. Its antigen is unidentified. The sample belongs to a study of OX40 agonist ivuxolimab in advanced cancers. About the research overall: The treatment was a fully human IgG2 OX40 agonist, ivuxolimab.

Study observations and caveats: The study found that CD8+ T cells averaged more expanded clones than CD4+. Antigen specificity was not determined for the expanded peripheral T cells. Relatively little clonal expansion, among the lowest observed, appeared in partial responders at 0.1-3.0 mg/kg.

Generated by immunoSEQ multiplex PCR, the TCRdb table keeps only in-frame clones and is missing some. This sample contains about 100 clones. CDR1 and CDR2 from the germline V gene are MNHGY and SAAAGT. J gave up 3 bases and V 2 bases, and 1 base lay outside the gene matches. There are 14 residues in the CDR3. The rearrangement links TRBV6-8 to TRBJ2-7; 10 bases line up with TRBD2. This TCR derives from an adult with an advanced solid tumor such as melanoma, head and neck, liver or kidney cancer. Sample collection occurred in a trial of the OX40 agonist ivuxolimab. The CDR3 nucleotides are TGTGCCAGCAGTTACCTAGCGGGAGACTACGAGCAGTACTTC. Residues: CASSYLAGDYEQYF.